This TCR beta chain was identified in a study of T cell repertoires in cytomegalovirus infection. Study-wide background: CMV infection together with matching HLA type was indicated by public TCR beta signatures. Findings and limits, study-wide: What dominated the ex vivo response were HLA-C-restricted CMV-specific TCR beta clonotypes. People with CMV and the relevant HLA were identified by cumulative public TCR beta family frequency.

Comments on this clonotype: Its cognate antigen is unknown.

The CDR3 loop spans 16 amino acids. Looked up from germline, CDR1 is LGHNA and CDR2 is YNFKEQ. J was trimmed by 10 bases and V by 0 bases; bases with no gene match: 6. TCRdb re-called the reads with MiXCR, one entry per CDR3 protein. The sample has just over 150,000 distinct CDR3 sequences; around 20% are singletons. The sequenced material came from PBMCs. This chain joins TRBV4-2 and TRBJ2-1; 13 positions match TRBD2. The source of this sequence is a human donor in good health (CMV status not recorded). Some clones in this sample may be carry-over from other donors' samples. The CDR3 nucleotides are TGTGCCAGCAGCCAAGACACTAGCGGGGGGGCCGAAGAGCAGTTCTTC. Encoded protein: CASSQDTSGGAEEQFF.